This T cell receptor (beta chain) emerged from a study of cytomegalovirus exposure and HLA in healthy donors (dated by TCRdb to about 2017). In terms of the full investigation: According to an earlier analysis of 450 to 650 of the donors, some 180 million T cells yielded 117 million unique TCR beta sequences and 276 Gb of sequence data. The aim of the study was to test whether cataloging public T cell receptors could identify signatures of past pathogen exposure. Roughly five DR-DQ haplotypes were handled as single units for association and clustering, since linkage in the cohort was strong. Donor age, sex, ethnicity and CMV serostatus were compiled alongside the repertoire data. The number of donors typed differed by locus, with about 620-630 for A, B, C, DRB1 and DQB1, about 500 for DQA1, over 600 for DPA1, and about 450 for DPB1. Rather than using new phenotypic data, the later analysis identified candidate immune exposures from TCR beta sequences and from how often those sequences occurred across donors. All discovery cohort repertoires had been generated on a single sequencing platform. A later analysis re-examined previously published TCR beta repertoires from over 500 donors and added high-resolution HLA genotyping to investigate patterns of TCR occurrence. Across around 400 genotyped donors of the cohort, an average of roughly 250,000 unique TCR beta nucleotide sequences per donor were sequenced, and approximately 17% of those sequences were non-productive. A later genetic analysis used genome-wide SNP genotypes for about three fifths of the 666 donors, treating that subset as a discovery cohort. Using immunosequencing, the study profiled T cell repertoires from about 650 subjects and related those repertoires to cytomegalovirus serostatus. High-throughput TCR immunosequencing, statistical association of individual TCRs with disease status, and machine learning were combined to predict cytomegalovirus infection status. An earlier analysis of around 580 of the donors used high-throughput TCR beta sequencing to judge whether each TCR beta V gene segment behaved as functional or pseudogenic. A separate validation cohort of roughly 130 different subjects was used in addition to the approximately 640-subject first cohort. An early release covering approximately 600 HLA-typed donors comprised approximately 290 gigabases of sequencing data and 65 million to 100 million unique TCR sequences. Both class I and class II loci were covered by HLA typing, at four-digit resolution. The genetic ancestry cluster associated with self-reported Caucasian donors included over 65% of the approximately 410 genotyped donors. Broad study findings and their caveats: In a later analysis, around 15,000 TCR beta sequences were associated with specific HLA alleles at a false discovery rate of 0.05. According to the authors, the approach could potentially be generalized to other disease states and immunological phenotypes. Compared with the approximately 720-donor mean, donors in an Asian-associated ancestry cluster had fewer N-insertions in productive TCRs, according to a later genetic analysis. In a later analysis, HLA-associated TCR beta chains showed more clonal expansion and lower generation probabilities than non-associated chains that were equally common. Three of the identified cytomegalovirus-associated TCR beta chains were confirmed in vitro to be specific for cytomegalovirus antigens. Sequencing depth was assumed to be roughly uniform across donors in the presence/absence analyses, though that assumption may not hold. The earlier analysis of approximately 590 of the donors excluded approximately 17 rarely observed V segments, including chromosome 9 orphons, because counts were too low. In both the original and validation cohorts, the classifier was reported to diagnose cytomegalovirus status with high specificity and sensitivity. A further reported finding was that TCR beta sequences accurately predicted the HLA-A and HLA-B alleles for most subjects in the first cohort. Linkage disequilibrium might explain the correlated functional status among segregating V segments, but an unknown experimental factor could not be excluded. Because some donors lacked HLA typing at each locus, the association tests relied only on the typed subset. Broadly in line with IMGT annotations, most TCR beta V segments showed up in productive rearrangements about 87% or about 30% of the time in an earlier analysis of about 500 of the donors. V-gene and J-gene trimming of TCR beta chains was associated with a missense DCLRE1C variant in a later genetic analysis, and the association was replicated in an independent cohort. The sequencing pipeline was judged likely to have produced a cluster of highly shared sequence variants as a technical artifact. The cohort was sequenced for TCR beta chains only, and without alpha or paired-chain data the features that could be detected were limited. Several of the top co-occurrence clusters appeared to be linked to parvovirus B19, influenza, CMV and Epstein-Barr virus, according to a later analysis. A total of 150 to 200 TCR beta chains were listed by the study as associated with cytomegalovirus. When HLA alleles, especially DR and DQ, strongly co-occurred, attributing TCR associations to individual alleles was difficult. Because the 87-base-pair reads could not distinguish some IMGT-functional V segments, including TRBV6-2 and TRBV6-3, those segments were excluded. According to a later analysis, TCR association rates differed among HLA loci, with DRB1 alleles showing the most associated TCRs and HLA-C alleles showing the fewest. CMV serostatus was the only immune exposure information available for the cohort. A later analysis found that most CMV-associated TCR beta chains appeared HLA-restricted, with HLA associations seemingly driven largely by CMV exposure. Across donors, most TCR sequences were observed very rarely, whereas some public TCRs were present in many individuals.

Library preparation was by the immunoSEQ multiplex PCR assay. For the multiplex PCR, a mixture combining 60 forward primers for TCR Vbeta segments and 13 reverse primers for TCR Jbeta segments was used. The CDR3 region of rearranged TCR beta genes was amplified from genomic DNA by a multiplex PCR assay. On the Illumina HiSeq System, the amplified TCR beta libraries were sequenced as 87-base-pair reads. From the authors' description of their analysis: A later analysis counted around 72 million unique TCR beta chains across the 500 to 850 repertoires, and some 11 million of these chains were shared by at least two donors. A nearest-neighbor algorithm error-corrected the raw reads and collapsed the reads into unique sequences, merging closely related sequences to remove PCR and sequencing errors. V, D and J gene segments were assigned by aligning CDR3 sequences to IMGT reference sequences. For a sequence to be retained, at least a six-nucleotide match to both a V gene segment and a J gene segment was required. A rearrangement was called productive if the CDR3 had no stop codons and remained in frame with V and J, and every other rearrangement was called non-productive. Following IMGT convention, CDR3 was defined as the stretch from the second conserved V-encoded cysteine to the conserved J-encoded phenylalanine. The earlier analysis of approximately 590 of the donors excluded any sequence lacking an unambiguous match to a single V gene segment. An earlier analysis of just under 600 of the donors called V segments functional above 56.7% productive rearrangements and segregating when the between-donor standard deviation exceeded 5%. A statistical classification framework was built for diagnosing cytomegalovirus status from the catalog of TCR beta chain sequences. A later analysis assigned V and J genes by comparing TCR nucleotide sequences with IMGT/GENE-DB human TR gene sequences. A later analysis assigned CDR3 sequences and most-parsimonious VDJ recombination scenarios with the TCRdist pipeline. In a later analysis, each TCR beta chain was defined by its CDR3 amino acid sequence together with its V-gene family, and reads without a unique V-gene family were excluded. To address suspected cross-contamination and a sequencing artifact, a later analysis removed several hundred highly shared, low-generation-probability nucleotide sequences. For each public chain, a later analysis derived a clonal expansion index from normalized ranks of inferred template counts within each repertoire. In a later analysis, generation probabilities were computed with a VDJ recombination model fitted to out-of-frame rearrangements, and the resulting probabilities were checked against IGoR. In a later analysis, TCR-TCR, TCR-HLA and TCR-CMV co-occurrence was scored with hypergeometric tests, and a repertoire-size bias correction was applied to TCR pairs. A later analysis estimated false discovery rates by permuting HLA or CMV assignments 20 times. A later analysis grouped co-occurring TCRs with DBSCAN, adding TCRdist sequence similarity when clustering within HLA-allele-positive subsets. Repertoires with fewer than 30,000 or more than 120,000 public chains were left out of co-occurrence clustering, as were five repertoires with anomalous nucleotide sharing. TCRdb mirrors the immuneACCESS table, restricted to in-frame sequences. Some clones are absent from its copies; in checked studies, under half trace to an unresolved V gene, and the reason for the others is unknown. D and trimming come from the DNA, and the V and J calls and clone size come from that table. Recorded for this sample are roughly 170,000 clones; approximately 85% of them occurred a single time. The top ten constitute 4.8% of the sample.

Worth noting for this clone: Its binding antigen is unknown. The sample holds no much larger clone one base away, and base qualities are not on file.

The cohort was made up of several hundred healthy bone marrow donors. At the time of sampling, every cohort member was nominally healthy, though immune exposures that went unrecorded were likely present. The donor was CMV seropositive and was included in the group of approximately 300 seropositive cohort members. Every donor gave a peripheral blood sample, and the peripheral blood mononuclear cells from that sample were used for TCR beta sequencing. The Qiagen DNeasy Blood Extraction Kit was used to extract genomic DNA from the blood cell samples. Reading the germline V gene gives CDR1 SNHLY and CDR2 FYNNEI. V is pared back by 0 bases and J by 6 bases, with 11 bases lying between the germline termini. Reading from cysteine to phenylalanine, the CDR3 counts 14 amino acids. The read is trimmed to its CDR3 DNA, 42 bases read in frame from base 1.

The chain is assembled from TRBV2 and TRBJ1-2; TRBD1 is possibly the D segment (5 matching bases). Sequencing was done on a sample of PBMCs. The TCR was taken from a girl between 5 and 17 years old in good health and CMV-seropositive. In nucleotide form, the sequence is TGTGCCAGCAGTGAAGCGGGGCAGTACGATGGCTACACCTTC. It encodes CASSEAGQYDGYTF.